The 5 T cell receptor beta chains listed next were all sequenced from one sample in a study of cytomegalovirus exposure and HLA in healthy donors. PCR employed 60 Vbeta and 13 Jbeta primers. Using immunoSEQ multiplex PCR, the repertoire was profiled, and TCRdb retains in-frame clones only, with some absent. The table records approximately 220,000 clones, more than 65% of them present only once. The sequenced sample was PBMCs. All receptors come from a man aged 18 to 30 in good health and CMV-seronegative.

The J gene is TRBJ2-1, the V gene TRBV25-1, with TRBD2 matching over 10 bases. From germline, CDR1 is MGHDK and CDR2 SYGVNS. The J segment lost 6 bases and the V segment lost 10 bases, leaving 6 bases of the junction unmatched. CDR3 size: 13 residues. The CDR3 loop is CATPSGRINEQFF. CDR3 in DNA: TGTGCCACCCCTAGCGGGAGAATCAATGAGCAGTTCTTC.

V and J are TRBV5-4 and TRBJ2-2; D gene unclear. Germline values: CDR1 SGHNT, CDR2 YYREEE (reference sequence). Deletions cut 3 bases from V and 4 bases from J, with 7 bases between. This CDR3 is built from 13 residues. CDR3 sequence (DNA): TGTGCCAGCAGCTATTATAGCACCGGGGAGCTGTTTTTT. The encoded protein is CASSYYSTGELFF.

V gene TRBV30 combines with J gene TRBJ1-5, with D maybe TRBD1 (6 bases). The CDR3 length is 14 residues. Germline V gene data show CDR1 as GTSNPN and CDR2 as SVGIG (reference sequence). Between the trimmed V and J ends, which lost 2 bases and 3 bases, there was a span of 11 bases. DNA for the CDR3: TGTGCCTGGAGTTCCTGGGACAACAATCAGCCCCAGCATTTT. Its protein is CAWSSWDNNQPQHF.

The chain couples TRBV28 to TRBJ2-7, with 7 bases aligning to TRBD1. With 4 bases clipped from V and 2 bases from J, the junction kept 5 bases outside the gene matches. Germline CDR1 is MDHEN and CDR2 is SYDVKM. CDR3 length: 14 residues. The CDR3 sequence: CASSSPQGTYEQYF. CDR3 DNA sequence: TGTGCCAGCAGTTCCCCACAGGGGACCTACGAGCAGTACTTC.

V is TRBV27 and J is TRBJ1-5; D remains unclear. The CDR3 consists of 14 residues. The ends were cut back, 3 bases at V and 7 bases at J, with 13 bases in the middle. Germline V CDR1 and CDR2: MNHEY, SMNVEV (reference sequence). The DNA for the CDR3 is TGTGCCAGCAGTTTGGTACCTCGGTTGCAGCCCCAGCATTTT. Protein sequence: CASSLVPRLQPQHF.